This T cell receptor (beta chain) was found in a study of cytomegalovirus exposure and HLA in healthy donors. Across the whole study: Unique TCR beta sequences numbering around 110 million came from 150 million to 200 million T cells in an earlier analysis.

Points from the study as a whole: Cytomegalovirus association was assigned to approximately 180 TCR beta chains. Among immune exposure information, only CMV serostatus was available.

With 60 Vbeta and 13 Jbeta primers, the PCR was carried out. Only in-frame clones appear in the TCRdb table, and some are missing; sequencing was by immunoSEQ multiplex PCR. The profile shows 100,000 to 150,000 clones, around 77% of them singletons. The CDR3 consists of 13 residues. Germline V gene sequence: CDR1 SGHAT, CDR2 FQNNGV. For this clone: Its antigen is unknown. Relative to the germline gene, one junction end is altered; a read error may explain this.

The origin of this receptor is a man aged 25-45 years in good health and CMV-seronegative. This sequence joins TRBV11-2 and TRBJ2-7; 10 bases align to TRBD2. Sequences were obtained from PBMCs. The CDR3 sequence is CASKYGQREGLSF. The CDR3 bases are TGTGCCAGCAAATACGGGCAGCGGGAGGGCCTTTCCTTC. Supplemented by reference TRBV11-2 and TRBJ2-7, the full variable domain reads EAGVAQSPRYKIIEKRQSVAFWCNPISGHATLYWYQQILGQGPKLLIQFQNNGVVDDSQLPKDRFSAERLKGVDSTLKIQPAKLEDSAVYLCASKYGQREGLSFGPGTRLTVT.